This T cell receptor (beta chain) was documented in a study of CD8 T cells in ankylosing spondylitis. V lost 5 bases to trimming and J lost 7 bases; unmatched junction nucleotides: 8. The germline gives CDR1 KGHDR, CDR2 SFDVKD. The CDR3 spans 15 residues. Study results and limitations: In the blood and synovial fluid of reactive arthritis, some motif variants had been previously reported. According to the report, clones linked to the disease were significantly enriched in matched synovial fluid samples taken from ankylosing spondylitis patients. About 8 highly homologous variants made up a TCR beta motif, and this motif appeared characteristic of ankylosing spondylitis blood. Within peripheral blood, clones linked to disease were CD8+ and relatively rare.

The authors made TCR beta libraries by quantitative 5'-RACE with molecular barcodes. TCRdb re-analysed the 5' RACE reads in MiXCR, keeping a single row per CDR3 protein. This sample yields under 550,000 distinct CDR3 sequences, of which 25% to 30% are seen a single time; about 0.92% belongs to the top ten. With regard to this clonotype: Its antigen remains unknown.

The clonotype was recovered from a male donor with ankylosing spondylitis. This chain links TRBV24-1 with TRBJ2-1, with 9 bases that match TRBD2. The sample taken for sequencing was blood, either unsorted or a sorted T cell fraction (not recorded which). The CDR3 coding sequence is TGTGCCACCAGTGCTGAGCGCGGGAGGGCGAATGAGCAGTTCTTC. It codes for CATSAERGRANEQFF.